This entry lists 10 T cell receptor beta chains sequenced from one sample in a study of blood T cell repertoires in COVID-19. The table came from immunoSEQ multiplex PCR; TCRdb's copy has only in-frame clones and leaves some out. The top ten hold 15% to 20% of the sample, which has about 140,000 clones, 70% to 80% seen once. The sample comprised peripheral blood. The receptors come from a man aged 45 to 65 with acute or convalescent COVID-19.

CDR3 nucleotides: TGTGCCAGCAGGGCGAACAGGGTGGGTGGAAACACCATATATTTT. It encodes CASRANRVGGNTIYF. The gene calls are TRBV2 and TRBJ1-3, with D possibly TRBD1 on 6 matching bases. Germline V gene data show CDR1 as SNHLY and CDR2 as FYNNEI. The CDR3 spans 15 residues. V was shortened by 6 bases and J by 3 bases, with 15 bases between the two germline ends.

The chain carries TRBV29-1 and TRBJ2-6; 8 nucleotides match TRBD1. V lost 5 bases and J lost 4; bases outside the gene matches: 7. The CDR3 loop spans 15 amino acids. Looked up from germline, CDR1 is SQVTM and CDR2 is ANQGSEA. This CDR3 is CSVLMTGAGANVLTF. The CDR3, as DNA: TGCAGCGTTCTTATGACAGGGGCGGGGGCCAACGTCCTGACTTTC. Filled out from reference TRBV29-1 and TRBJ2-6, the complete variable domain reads SAVISQKPSRDICQRGTSLTIQCQVDSQVTMMFWYRQQPGQSLTLIATANQGSEATYESGFVIDKFPISRPNLTFSTLTVSNMSPEDSSIYLCSVLMTGAGANVLTFGAGSRLTVL.

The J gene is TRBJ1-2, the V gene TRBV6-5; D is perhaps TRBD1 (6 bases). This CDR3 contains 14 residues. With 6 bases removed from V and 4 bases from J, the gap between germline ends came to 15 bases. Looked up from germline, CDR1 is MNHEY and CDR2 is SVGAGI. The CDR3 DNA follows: TGTGCCAGCAGCCGGGACAAGGGGAGCTATGGCTACACCTTC. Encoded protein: CASSRDKGSYGYTF.

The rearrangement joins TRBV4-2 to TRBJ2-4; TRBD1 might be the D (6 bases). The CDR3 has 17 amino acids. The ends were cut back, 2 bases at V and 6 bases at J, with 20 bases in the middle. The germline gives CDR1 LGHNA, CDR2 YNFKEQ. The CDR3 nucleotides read TGTGCCAGCAGCCAAAAGGGGGAAAGGACCATGGGAAACATTCAGTACTTC. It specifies CASSQKGERTMGNIQYF.

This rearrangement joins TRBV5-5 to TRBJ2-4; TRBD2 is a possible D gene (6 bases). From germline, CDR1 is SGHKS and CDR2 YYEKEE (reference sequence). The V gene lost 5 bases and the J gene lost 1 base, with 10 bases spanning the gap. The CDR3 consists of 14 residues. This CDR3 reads CASSLGGAKNIQYF. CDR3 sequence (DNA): TGTGCCAGCAGTCTTGGGGGGGCCAAAAACATTCAGTACTTC. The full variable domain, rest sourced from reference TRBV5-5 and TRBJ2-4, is DAGVTQSPTHLIKTRGQQVTLRCSPISGHKSVSWYQQVLGQGPQFIFQYYEKEERGRGNFPDRFSARQFPNYSSELNVNALLLGDSALYLCASSLGGAKNIQYFGAGTRLSVL.

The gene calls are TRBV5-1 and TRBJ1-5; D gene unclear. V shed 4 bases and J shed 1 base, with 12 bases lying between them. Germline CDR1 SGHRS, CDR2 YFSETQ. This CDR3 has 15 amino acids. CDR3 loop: CASSPGPESNQPQHF. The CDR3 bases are TGCGCCAGCAGCCCGGGTCCGGAAAGCAATCAGCCCCAGCATTTT.

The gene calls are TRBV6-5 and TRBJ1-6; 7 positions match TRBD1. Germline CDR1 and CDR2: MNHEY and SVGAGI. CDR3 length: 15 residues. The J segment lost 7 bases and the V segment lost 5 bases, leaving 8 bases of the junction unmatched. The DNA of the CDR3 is TGTGCCAGCAGTAAACAGGGGTCTGAGAATTCACCCCTCCACTTT. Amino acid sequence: CASSKQGSENSPLHF.

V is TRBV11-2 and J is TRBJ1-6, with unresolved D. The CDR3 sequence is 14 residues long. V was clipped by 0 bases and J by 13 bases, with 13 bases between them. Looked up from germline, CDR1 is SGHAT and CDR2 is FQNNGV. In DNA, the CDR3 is TGTGCCAGCAGCTTAGAAACGGGGATAGGGCCCCTCCACTTT. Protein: CASSLETGIGPLHF.

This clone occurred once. The CDR3 here is CASRKQSSGNTIYF. In DNA, the CDR3 is TGTGCCAGCAGGAAACAGAGCTCTGGAAACACCATATATTTT. The chain has TRBV6-5 and TRBJ1-3; D ambiguous. This CDR3 contains 14 residues. The germline V and J ends were trimmed by 6 bases and 0 bases, with 9 bases remaining between them. CDR1 and CDR2 from the germline V gene are MNHEY and SVGAGI.

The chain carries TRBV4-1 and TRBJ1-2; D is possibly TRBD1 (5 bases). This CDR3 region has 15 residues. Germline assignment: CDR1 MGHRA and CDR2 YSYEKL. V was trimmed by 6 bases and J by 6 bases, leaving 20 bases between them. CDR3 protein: CASRHPPAGKDGYTF. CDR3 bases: TGCGCCAGCAGACATCCCCCCGCAGGGAAAGATGGCTACACCTTC.